Below, 32 T cell receptor beta chains from the same sample are listed, as sequenced in a study of T cell repertoires in cytomegalovirus infection. Their cognate antigens are unknown. TCRdb called the reads again in MiXCR, with one record for every CDR3 protein. This sample has hundreds of thousands of distinct CDR3 sequences; 30% to 40% occur once, and the top ten carry 15% to 20%. The sequenced sample was cultured PBMCs, obtained from culture after CMV antigen stimulation. These receptors all come from a human donor in good health (CMV status not recorded). Some clones in this sample may be carry-over from other donors' samples.

This chain joins TRBV20-1 and TRBJ2-7; 7 nucleotides agree with TRBD2. Losses at the gene ends were 3 bases for V and 0 bases for J; bases not matched to a gene: 11. Germline values: CDR1 DFQATT, CDR2 SNEGSKA (reference sequence). The length of the CDR3 is 16 residues. In DNA form, the CDR3 reads TGCAGTGCTAGGGACGAAACTAGCGCGAGCTCCTACGAGCAGTACGTC. Protein sequence: CSARDETSASSYEQYV.

This clonotype occurred a few times. CDR3 sequence: CASSLGFRSTEAFF. In DNA form, the CDR3 reads TGCGCCAGCAGCTTGGGTTTTCGAAGCACTGAAGCTTTCTTT. The chain employs TRBV5-1 and TRBJ1-1; D is unclear. Deletions cut 0 bases from V and 4 bases from J, with 10 bases between. The CDR3 has 14 residues. Germline V gene lookup returns CDR1 SGHRS and CDR2 YFSETQ.

There are a few counts of this clonotype. This chain links TRBV7-2 with TRBJ1-1; maybe TRBD1 (6 bases). V lost 1 base to trimming and J lost 7 bases, with 10 bases between them. Germline CDR1 is SGHTA and CDR2 is FQGNSA. The CDR3 runs 13 residues. CDR3 sequence: CASSLVQGGEAFF. CDR3 bases: TGTGCCAGCAGCTTAGTACAGGGTGGTGAAGCTTTCTTT.

This clonotype was seen a handful of times. This sequence joins TRBV4-1 and TRBJ2-2, with 7 bases that match TRBD2. After removal of 1 base from V and 2 bases from J, the junction contained 7 bases not matched to a gene. CDR1 is MGHRA and CDR2 is YSYEKL in the germline V gene. The CDR3 runs 17 residues. The CDR3 DNA is TGCGCCAGCAGCCAAGTGCGAGCGGGGCTTAACACCGGGGAGCTGTTTTTT. The encoded protein is CASSQVRAGLNTGELFF.

The V and J genes are TRBV12-3 or TRBV12-4 and TRBJ2-5; 7 bases line up with TRBD1. This CDR3 spans 15 amino acids. With 4 bases clipped from V and 6 bases from J, the junction kept 11 bases outside the gene matches. CDR3 in amino acids: CASSSLETGWQTQYF. The CDR3 coding sequence is TGTGCCAGCAGTTCACTCGAGACAGGGTGGCAGACCCAGTACTTC.

This clonotype was counted between two and nine times. This rearrangement joins TRBV7-2 to TRBJ1-2; D not certain. This CDR3 is built from 14 residues. The V end lost 5 bases, the J end lost 9 bases, and 19 bases lay between the germline ends. Germline V gene lookup returns CDR1 SGHTA and CDR2 FQGNSA. The CDR3 spells CASSLEDGIGSYTF. DNA of the CDR3: TGTGCCAGCAGCCTTGAGGACGGCATTGGAAGCTACACCTTC.

The chain is built from TRBV6-5 and TRBJ2-1; tentative D call: TRBD1 (6 bases). Between the trimmed V and J ends, which lost 5 bases and 10 bases, there was a span of 24 bases. Germline CDR1 is MNHEY and CDR2 is SVGAGI. The CDR3 spans 16 residues. The DNA of the CDR3 is TGTGCCAGCAGTAGTCCCCGGGACACCCCGGTCGGAGAGCAGTTCTTC. It codes for CASSSPRDTPVGEQFF.

The rearrangement uses TRBV5-6 and TRBJ2-1; TRBD2 agrees at 10 bases. The ends lost 2 bases at V and 3 bases at J; junction bases unmatched: 8. In germline, CDR1 is SGHDT, CDR2 YYEEEE. CDR3 length: 17 residues. In nucleotides, the CDR3 is TGTGCCAGCAGCTTTCCAGCGGGAGGGGATAGCTACAATGAGCAGTTCTTC. The encoded protein is CASSFPAGGDSYNEQFF.

The chain has TRBV19 and TRBJ2-3, with 7 bases fitting TRBD1. The CDR3 has 14 residues. Trimming took 5 bases from V and 5 from J; bases not matched to a gene: 7. Germline CDR1 and CDR2: LNHDA and SQIVND (reference sequence). The CDR3 protein is CASSFGTVGDTQYF. CDR3 DNA: TGTGCCAGTAGTTTCGGGACAGTTGGAGATACGCAGTATTTT.

The rearrangement links TRBV12-3 or TRBV12-4 to TRBJ2-7; D is unresolved. The CDR3 consists of 14 residues. Deletions cut 7 bases from V and 3 bases from J, with 16 bases between. CDR3 nucleotide sequence: TGTGCCAGCACCCTCGGCGGAGCGAGCTACGAGCAGTACTTC. Its protein product is CASTLGGASYEQYF.

This clonotype has a count of ten or more. The V call is TRBV12-3 or TRBV12-4, the J call TRBJ1-1; D not resolved. The CDR3 has 13 amino acids. Trimming removed 1 base from V and 6 bases from J, with 9 bases in between. Here the CDR3 reads CASSLGGMAEAFF. The CDR3 coding sequence is TGTGCCAGCAGTTTAGGGGGTATGGCTGAAGCTTTCTTT.

The V call is TRBV7-6, the J call TRBJ1-1; D remains unclear. Deletions cut 5 bases from V and 4 bases from J, with 14 bases between. The CDR3 is 14 residues long. Germline-derived CDR1 and CDR2 are SGHVS and FNYEAQ. The chain's CDR3 is CASSPPEVGTEAFF. CDR3 coding DNA: TGTGCCAGCAGCCCACCTGAAGTGGGCACTGAAGCTTTCTTT.

A few counts support this clonotype. This sequence joins TRBV9 and TRBJ2-3; TRBD2 might be the D (6 bases). This CDR3 spans 16 amino acids. Germline V CDR1 and CDR2: SGDLS, YYNGEE. Trimming removed 3 bases from V and 7 bases from J, with 21 bases in between. DNA of the CDR3: TGTGCCAGCAGCGCCAGACTAGTCGGGGATCCGAATACGCAGTATTTT. It encodes CASSARLVGDPNTQYF.

This clonotype was found many times. The chain employs TRBV7-8 and TRBJ2-2; 9 bases align to TRBD1. The V and J ends lost 5 bases and 1 base, in that order; junction bases with no gene match: 5. The CDR3 is 16 amino acids. The germline V gene has CDR1 SGHVS and CDR2 FQNEAQ. The CDR3 DNA reads TGTGCCAGCAGCCTTAGGACAGGGGTGAACACCGGGGAGCTGTTTTTT. It encodes CASSLRTGVNTGELFF.

The genes are TRBV9 and TRBJ2-3; D remains unclear. The CDR3 sequence is 13 residues long. CDR1 and CDR2 (germline): SGDLS, YYNGEE. Trimming removed 0 bases from V and 2 bases from J, with 4 bases in between. The DNA for the CDR3 is TGTGCCAGCAGCGTAGCGGTCACAGATACGCAGTATTTT. Its translation: CASSVAVTDTQYF.

This sequence joins TRBV6-1 and TRBJ2-1; 16 bases map to TRBD2. There are 19 residues in the CDR3. V shed 4 bases, J shed 10 bases, and the junction held 16 bases outside the gene matches. Germline V lookup: CDR1 MNHNS, CDR2 SASEGT. CDR3 nucleotides: TGTGCCAGCAGTGCCGGGACTAGCGGGAGGGCCGGATATGCTGAGGAGCAGTTCTTC. Amino acids: CASSAGTSGRAGYAEEQFF.

The V gene is TRBV4-1, the J gene TRBJ2-7, with 7 positions matching TRBD2. The germline V gene has CDR1 MGHRA and CDR2 YSYEKL. V was clipped by 1 base and J by 1 base; unmatched bases: 7. The CDR3 consists of 16 residues. CDR3 sequence: CASSQASGMGSYEQYV. The CDR3 nucleotides read TGCGCCAGCAGCCAAGCCAGCGGGATGGGGTCCTACGAGCAGTACGTC.

The chain employs TRBV12-3 or TRBV12-4 and TRBJ2-2, with 13 bases matching TRBD2. Trimming removed 5 bases from V and 4 bases from J; junction bases left unmatched: 10. CDR3 length: 18 residues. The DNA for the CDR3 is TGTGCCAGCAGTACCTCAACTAGCGGGAGGGGTAGCACCGGGGAGCTGTTTTTT. Translated, it gives CASSTSTSGRGSTGELFF.

This rearrangement joins TRBV5-4 to TRBJ2-1; 7 bases are shared with TRBD2. CDR3 length: 17 residues. J was trimmed by 9 bases and V by 3 bases; bases with no gene match: 18. Germline values: CDR1 SGHNT, CDR2 YYREEE (reference sequence). CDR3 residues: CASSSGGLAATEGEQFF. The CDR3 DNA is TGTGCCAGCAGCTCTGGCGGCCTAGCGGCCACGGAGGGTGAGCAGTTCTTC.

This clonotype showed up just a few times. This CDR3 is CASSQRALDRGAVEQFF. The CDR3 nucleotides are TGCGCCAGCAGCCAGAGAGCTCTGGACAGGGGAGCCGTGGAGCAGTTCTTC. V gene TRBV4-3 combines with J gene TRBJ2-1; 9 bases agree with TRBD1. Germline loops: CDR1 LGHNA, CDR2 YSLEER. The CDR3 is 17 residues long. V lost 3 bases and J lost 10; bases outside the gene matches: 16.

This chain's CDR3 is CASSQIPGQGFRELNTEAFF. The CDR3 DNA is TGTGCCAGTAGTCAAATACCGGGACAGGGGTTTAGAGAATTGAACACTGAAGCTTTCTTT. V is TRBV19 and J is TRBJ1-1; 10 bases agree with TRBD1. This CDR3 has 20 amino acids. Germline assignment: CDR1 LNHDA and CDR2 SQIVND (reference sequence). V was pared by 5 bases and J by 0 bases, with 18 bases of the junction left unmatched.

This clonotype has at least ten counts. J is TRBJ2-5 and V is TRBV7-2; D might be TRBD2 (8 bases). The V end was cut by 5 bases, the J end by 5 bases, with 21 bases between. The germline CDR1 and CDR2 sequences are SGHTA and FQGNSA. The CDR3 has 16 amino acids. CDR3 in amino acids: CASSIGGPSGWETQYF. The CDR3, as DNA: TGTGCCAGCAGCATAGGGGGCCCTAGCGGGTGGGAGACCCAGTACTTC.

Regarding this clonotype: A much larger clone differs from this one at a single base, so this may be a read error. The chain employs TRBV28 and TRBJ2-3; 8 bases agree with TRBD2. V gave up 5 bases and J gave up 0 bases; unmatched junction bases: 4. The CDR3 has 15 amino acids. The germline V gene encodes CDR1 MDHEN and CDR2 SYDVKM. DNA for the CDR3: TGTGCCAGCAGTCGACTAGCGACTAGCACAGATACGCAGTATTTT. This translates into CASSRLATSTDTQYF. Variable domain in full (rest from reference TRBV28 and TRBJ2-3): DVKVTQSSRYLVKRTGEKVFLECVQDMDHENMFWYRQDPGLGLRLIYFSYDVKMKEKGDIPEGYSVSREKKERFSLILESASTNQTSMYLCASSRLATSTDTQYFGPGTRLTVL.

The DNA for the CDR3 is TGTGCCAGCAGTGCACTAGCGGGGGTCTACAATGAGCAGTTCTTC. Its protein product is CASSALAGVYNEQFF. The chain couples TRBV6-1 to TRBJ2-1, with 11 bases lining up with TRBD2. CDR3 length: 15 residues. CDR1 is MNHNS and CDR2 is SASEGT in the germline V gene. The V and J ends lost 4 bases and 3 bases, in that order; junction bases with no gene match: 2.

This sequence joins TRBV7-9 and TRBJ2-2; D perhaps matches TRBD2 (6 bases). Trimming left V 1 base short and J 4 bases short, with 10 bases between. Germline CDR1 SEHNR, CDR2 FQNEAQ (reference sequence). The CDR3 covers 15 residues. CDR3 sequence reads: CASSLGGGVTGELFF. For the CDR3, the DNA is TGTGCCAGCAGCTTAGGTGGAGGGGTCACCGGGGAGCTGTTTTTT. Based on the CDR3 plus reference TRBV7-9 and TRBJ2-2, the full variable domain is DTGVSQNPRHKITKRGQNVTFRCDPISEHNRLYWYRQTLGQGPEFLTYFQNEAQLEKSRLLSDRFSAERPKGSFSTLEIQRTEQGDSAMYLCASSLGGGVTGELFFGEGSRLTVL.

CDR3 bases: TGTGCCAGCAGACCCCGTAGTAGCGGGAGGAGCAATGAGCAGTTCTTC. Protein product: CASRPRSSGRSNEQFF. The chain couples TRBV6-2 or TRBV6-3 to TRBJ2-1, with 10 positions matching TRBD2. This CDR3 is built from 16 residues. V gave up 6 bases and J gave up 6 bases; unmatched junction bases: 11. Germline lookup yields CDR1 MNHEY and CDR2 SVGEGT.

This rearrangement joins TRBV28 to TRBJ1-4; no firm D call. CDR1 and CDR2 from the germline V gene are MDHEN and SYDVKM. V was clipped by 3 bases and J by 5 bases, with 7 bases between them. The CDR3 runs to 13 residues. The CDR3 region has the DNA TGTGCCAGCAGTTTGGTCGGAAATGAAAAACTGTTTTTT. It codes for CASSLVGNEKLFF.

The chain has TRBV19 and TRBJ1-2; D remains ambiguous. The CDR3 spans 16 residues. Trimming shortened V by 1 base and J by 0 bases, and 12 bases separated the two germline ends. Germline CDR1 reads LNHDA; CDR2 reads SQIVND (reference sequence). The chain's CDR3 is CASSIAEGSANYGYTF. The CDR3 DNA sequence: TGTGCCAGTAGTATAGCAGAGGGTTCAGCTAACTATGGCTACACCTTC.

This clonotype was observed a few times. The chain recombines TRBV28 with TRBJ2-1; possibly TRBD2 for D (6 bases). Trimming took off 4 bases at V and 7 bases at J, with 14 bases between the two ends. Germline V gene lookup returns CDR1 MDHEN and CDR2 SYDVKM. The length of the CDR3 is 14 residues. CDR3 DNA: TGTGCCAGCAGTTCTCCCCCGACTAGTAATGAGCAGTTCTTC. The encoded protein is CASSSPPTSNEQFF.

The chain employs TRBV10-3 and TRBJ1-5; no clear D gene. CDR1 is ENHRY and CDR2 is SYGVKD in the germline V gene. V lost 3 bases and J 0 bases, leaving 6 bases between the germline ends. The CDR3 has 14 amino acids. The CDR3 spells CAISDQDSNQPQHF. CDR3 DNA sequence: TGTGCCATCAGTGACCAGGATAGCAATCAGCCCCAGCATTTT.

This clonotype was observed a few times. V usage is TRBV20-1 and J usage is TRBJ2-2; the D gene is possibly TRBD2 (6 bases). Germline V lookup: CDR1 DFQATT, CDR2 SNEGSKA (reference sequence). The CDR3 spans 14 residues. V was clipped by 5 bases and J by 1 base, with 11 bases between them. The DNA of the CDR3 is TGCAGTGCTCGTTACGGGGGGAACACCGGGGAGCTGTTTTTT. Translated, it gives CSARYGGNTGELFF.

This clonotype occurred many times. This chain uses TRBV18 with TRBJ1-5, with a tentative D call TRBD1 (5 bases). V lost 6 bases to trimming and J lost 5 bases, with 14 bases between them. Per germline, CDR1 KGHSH and CDR2 LQKENI. This CDR3 has 14 residues. CDR3 residues: CASSPRGGDQPQHF. CDR3 nucleotide sequence: TGTGCCAGCTCGCCGCGGGGGGGGGATCAGCCCCAGCATTTT.